The entry that follows covers one T cell receptor (beta chain) sequence. With 3 bases removed from V and 6 bases from J, the gap between germline ends came to 4 bases. Germline-derived CDR1 and CDR2 are ENHRY and SYGVKD. The length of the CDR3 is 11 residues. These data are taken from a study of response to subunit inactivated influenza vaccine. MiXCR, applied by TCRdb to the RT-PCR reads, yields one record per CDR3 protein. In the table there are 500,000 to 600,000 distinct CDR3 sequences, roughly 10% of which are singletons. These data were also filed under a second study, of T cells expressing NK-cell markers. Per that study: As the method of synthesis, 5'RACE template switching with UMIs yielded TCR beta cDNA. It was sorted CD3+CD56+NKG2C+, CD3+CD56+NKG2C- and CD3+CD56-NKG2C+ T cells that supplied the TCR beta repertoires. Sorting was limited to alpha-beta TCR-expressing T cells with an anti-gamma-delta TCR antibody in several experiments. In a handful of donors, dominant NKG2C+ clonotypes were roughly 1.0-7.5% of CD8+ T cells.

The chain carries TRBV10-3 and TRBJ2-3, with no clear D. This sample comprised PBMCs from blood, obtained on the day of vaccination. The sequence was collected from a man aged 45-65 years who received an inactivated influenza vaccine. The CDR3 DNA follows: TGTGCCATCAGTGAAGTCGATACGCAGTATTTT. This codes for CAISEVDTQYF.